The source of this T cell receptor beta chain is a study of blood T cell repertoires in COVID-19 (dated by TCRdb to 2018 to 2020). In the study overall: Collaborator samples came from the United States, Italy and Spain and covered acute and convalescent phases of COVID-19. A freely available public database, intended as a resource for researchers studying the immune response to SARS-CoV-2, is where the repertoires were released. The prospective study material was composed of cDNA or gDNA derived from T cells, B-cell-depleted T cells, or PBMCs. Sample metadata almost always included a de-identified subject ID, COVID-19 status, age in years and sex. HLA class I and class II types, where available, came from metadata supplied by the sample provider rather than from assay-based typing. Deeply sampled blood TCRbeta repertoires from subjects exposed to, actively infected with, or recovered from COVID-19 were included in the dataset. Samples came from the ongoing ImmuneRACE study (first 160 participants) plus 1,254 subjects from 6 global collaborators.

TCRbeta CDR3 regions were amplified from genomic DNA using the immunoSEQ Assay, a bias-controlled multiplex PCR. The original pipeline was this. Nucleated cell counts per sample were estimated from amplification of reference gene primers within the assay. To quantify the absolute abundance of each unique TCRbeta CDR3 rearrangement, sequence reads were collapsed and filtered. For each sample, productive Simpson clonality was calculated as the square root of Simpson's diversity index over productive rearrangements. Not all clones reach the TCRdb copy of this immuneACCESS table, which keeps in-frame sequences only. Checked studies attribute under half of the gap to unresolved V genes and leave the rest unexplained. V and J calls and clone size follow that table, whereas D and trimming were derived from the DNA. In all, the sample holds 140,000 to 150,000 clones, and around 72% of those were seen once. The ten largest make up around 2.1% of the sample.

General conclusions and limits of the study: The quantity of clinical and demographic metadata differed by source and by participant and was supplied without curation.

The CDR3, cysteine through phenylalanine, is 15 amino acids long. Just the 45-base CDR3 DNA is kept, in frame starting at base 1. The germline V and J ends show losses of 3 bases and 2 bases respectively, and no gene match explains 6 bases of the junction. The germline V gene (reference sequence) gives CDR1 as SGHNT and CDR2 as YYREEE. In regard to this clone: Which antigen it targets is not known. It has no much larger one-base neighbor in the sample; base qualities were not kept.

Whole blood was collected in K2EDTA tubes by collaborating institutions according to the institutions' own protocols. For TCRbeta analysis, collaborators shipped samples as frozen whole blood, isolated PBMCs, or DNA extracted from either of those sample types. The TCR was taken from an older woman with acute or convalescent COVID-19. Sequencing was performed on peripheral blood. Recombination joined TRBV5-4 with TRBJ2-3; TRBD1 aligns with 7 central bases. The CDR3 loop reads CASSWWDSNTDTQYF. The DNA is TGTGCCAGCAGCTGGTGGGACAGCAACACAGATACGCAGTATTTT.